The rows below give T cell receptor beta chains drawn from one sample of a study of OX40 agonist ivuxolimab in advanced cancers. Only in-frame clones appear in the TCRdb table, and some are missing; sequencing was by immunoSEQ multiplex PCR. The sample records tens of thousands of clones, 88% being singletons. The sequencing used CD4+ or CD8+ T cells sorted from blood, collected in a trial of the OX40 agonist ivuxolimab. Receptors were obtained from an adult with an advanced solid tumor such as melanoma, head and neck, liver or kidney cancer. The CDR3 runs from the conserved cysteine through the conserved F or W.

CDR3aa: CASSEGTNTEAFF; v_gene: TRBV5-1; j_gene: TRBJ1-1
CDR3aa: CASSLTLLQDANTEAFF; v_gene: TRBV27; j_gene: TRBJ1-1
CDR3aa: CASSESRDTQYF; v_gene: TRBV10-1; j_gene: TRBJ2-3
CDR3aa: CASSLGASGRRASTDTQYF; v_gene: TRBV2; j_gene: TRBJ2-3
CDR3aa: CASSFGTGGLGTEAFF; v_gene: TRBV5-1; j_gene: TRBJ1-1
CDR3aa: CASSLGRSFSTSYEQYF; v_gene: TRBV7-8; j_gene: TRBJ2-7
CDR3aa: CASSPDSSGNTIYF; v_gene: TRBV5-1; j_gene: TRBJ1-3
CDR3aa: CASSLAGGVYNEQFF; v_gene: TRBV5-5; j_gene: TRBJ2-1
CDR3aa: CASSTGLFGGYTF; v_gene: TRBV23-1; j_gene: TRBJ1-2
CDR3aa: CASRPMTSPRKAEAFF; v_gene: TRBV12-2; j_gene: TRBJ1-1
CDR3aa: CASSYHFKNTEAFF; v_gene: TRBV6-5; j_gene: TRBJ1-1
CDR3aa: CASSESGGSSNQPQHF; v_gene: TRBV10-2; j_gene: TRBJ1-5
CDR3aa: CASMTGAVGYTF; v_gene: TRBV19; j_gene: TRBJ1-2
CDR3aa: CASSEGFGTGRNWEQYF; v_gene: TRBV6-1; j_gene: TRBJ2-7
CDR3aa: CASSRGQGYGYTF; v_gene: TRBV4-1; j_gene: TRBJ1-2
CDR3aa: CASSLAPLSGRSTGELFF; v_gene: TRBV5-1; j_gene: TRBJ2-2
CDR3aa: CASTGGGTYEQYF; v_gene: TRBV30; j_gene: TRBJ2-7
CDR3aa: CAWSATVPTTEAFF; v_gene: TRBV30; j_gene: TRBJ1-1
CDR3aa: CASSVAGKPGELFF; v_gene: TRBV9; j_gene: TRBJ2-2
CDR3aa: CASSLTRPDRGDTQYF; v_gene: TRBV7-2; j_gene: TRBJ2-3
CDR3aa: CAISESISGAENNRQFF; v_gene: TRBV10-3; j_gene: TRBJ2-1
CDR3aa: CASSLAGTTSYNEQFF; v_gene: TRBV7-2; j_gene: TRBJ2-1
CDR3aa: CASSPGGDQPQHF; v_gene: TRBV2; j_gene: TRBJ1-5
CDR3aa: CASSFLASTDTQYF; v_gene: TRBV7-9; j_gene: TRBJ2-3
CDR3aa: CASSSLLGSPQRSGYTF; v_gene: TRBV11-2; j_gene: TRBJ1-2
CDR3aa: CASSLLPGNTDTQYF; v_gene: TRBV7-2; j_gene: TRBJ2-3
CDR3aa: CASTEQGAARNSPLHF; v_gene: TRBV5-1; j_gene: TRBJ1-6
CDR3aa: CASSHPGAPLGYGYTF; v_gene: TRBV19; j_gene: TRBJ1-2
CDR3aa: CASTRAGIQETQYF; v_gene: TRBV5-4; j_gene: TRBJ2-5
CDR3aa: CASSAYRDPTGELFF; v_gene: TRBV25-1; j_gene: TRBJ2-2
CDR3aa: CASSLLAGGNYNEQFF; v_gene: TRBV7-6; j_gene: TRBJ2-1